Below are 20 T cell receptor beta chains sequenced from a single sample in a study of T cells in Graves' hyperthyroidism and ophthalmopathy. There were TCR beta CDR3 regions amplified from RNA transcripts. First-round RT-PCR with HTBI primers amplified the TCR CDR3 region. Via MiXCR, TCRdb re-called the multiplex PCR reads, giving one row per CDR3 protein. The sample consists of under 450,000 distinct CDR3 sequences, approximately 18% of them appearing once. Input material: blood. All receptors derive from a woman in her twenties or thirties with Graves' hyperthyroidism that later progressed to Graves' ophthalmopathy.

The chain has TRBV12-5 and TRBJ1-1; D is perhaps TRBD1 (5 bases). Germline CDR1 is LGHNT and CDR2 is FRNRAP. V was clipped by 6 bases and J by 9 bases, with 11 bases between them. This CDR3 has 11 residues. CDR3 DNA: TGTGCTAGTGGCCAGGGACCAAAAGCTTTCTTT. This sequence encodes CASGQGPKAFF.

This clonotype was detected ten times or more. The chain carries TRBV12-3 or TRBV12-4 and TRBJ2-1; TRBD2 matches 12 bases. V was pared by 7 bases and J by 5 bases, with 6 bases of the junction left unmatched. CDR3 size: 15 residues. Written as DNA, the CDR3 is TGTGCCAGCATCCCGCGACTAGCGGGGGACAATGAGCAGTTCTTC. It is translated as CASIPRLAGDNEQFF.

This clonotype was detected only a few times. The J gene is TRBJ2-1, the V gene TRBV12-3 or TRBV12-4; D ambiguous. V lost 3 bases to trimming and J lost 4 bases, with 7 bases between them. This CDR3 is built from 13 residues. This chain's CDR3 is CASSFNIYNEQFF. The CDR3 region has the DNA TGTGCCAGCAGTTTTAACATTTACAATGAGCAGTTCTTC.

This clonotype was seen ten or more times. This chain connects TRBV20-1 to TRBJ1-1; D is unclear. Trimming took off 1 base at V and 4 bases at J, with 16 bases between the two ends. Germline CDR1 DFQATT, CDR2 SNEGSKA (reference sequence). The CDR3 extends over 15 amino acids. The DNA for the CDR3 is TGCAGTGCTAGAGGTACTCCAGGATACCGCACTGAAGCTTTCTTT. Translating gives CSARGTPGYRTEAFF.

This chain uses TRBV19 with TRBJ1-5; no clear D gene. V gave up 7 bases and J gave up 0 bases, with 16 bases separating them. Germline-derived CDR1 and CDR2 are LNHDA and SQIVND (reference sequence). The CDR3 runs to 16 residues. CDR3 amino acids: CASTWSPSHSNQPQHF. CDR3 DNA: TGTGCCAGTACATGGTCACCGTCTCATAGCAATCAGCCCCAGCATTTT. Based on the CDR3 plus reference TRBV19 and TRBJ1-5, the full variable domain is DGGITQSPKYLFRKEGQNVTLSCEQNLNHDAMYWYRQDPGQGLRLIYYSQIVNDFQKGDIAEGYSVSREKKESFPLTVTSAQKNPTAFYLCASTWSPSHSNQPQHFGDGTRLSIL.

This clonotype was counted between two and nine times. A much larger clone is a single base away; this may be a read error. The V gene is TRBV12-3 or TRBV12-4, the J gene TRBJ1-2; D not certain. This CDR3 is built from 16 residues. The V end was cut by 1 base, the J end by 7 bases, with 19 bases between. This chain's CDR3 is CASSLVVYRGTCGYTF. CDR3 coding DNA: TGTGCCAGCAGTTTAGTAGTCTATCGGGGAACCTGTGGCTACACCTTC.

J is TRBJ1-6 and V is TRBV6-1, with 9 bases aligning to TRBD1. V was pared by 6 bases and J by 9 bases, with 12 bases of the junction left unmatched. CDR3 length: 16 residues. The germline V gene encodes CDR1 MNHNS and CDR2 SASEGT. CDR3 in amino acids: CASSRETGTGFSPLHF. In DNA form, the CDR3 reads TGTGCCAGCAGCCGCGAAACAGGGACAGGGTTTTCACCCCTCCACTTT.

In this sample, this clonotype turned up many times. The genes are TRBV28 and TRBJ2-7, with D perhaps matching TRBD2 (6 bases). V lost 5 bases and J lost 6, with 17 bases in between. This CDR3 comprises 14 residues. The V gene's germline CDR1 is MDHEN and CDR2 SYDVKM. CDR3 amino acids: CASSPSGPLGEQYF. CDR3 sequence (DNA): TGTGCCAGCAGTCCGAGCGGGCCTTTGGGCGAGCAGTACTTC.

This chain joins TRBV7-9 and TRBJ1-2; D remains unclear. Per the germline V gene, CDR1 is SEHNR and CDR2 is FQNEAQ (reference sequence). Deletions cut 4 bases from V and 0 bases from J, with 12 bases between. The CDR3 covers 15 residues. The CDR3 DNA is TGTGCCAGCAGCTCCATCAGTGCAGCTAACTATGGCTACACCTTC. Translation gives CASSSISAANYGYTF.

The rearrangement joins TRBV24-1 to TRBJ2-3; TRBD1 matches at 7 bases. This CDR3 has 15 amino acids. V lost 6 bases to trimming and J lost 0 bases; unmatched junction nucleotides: 5. In germline, CDR1 is KGHDR, CDR2 SFDVKD. The CDR3 protein is CATSHTGDSTDTQYF. CDR3 in DNA: TGTGCCACCAGTCACACAGGGGATAGCACAGATACGCAGTATTTT.

This clonotype was observed at least ten times. The chain uses TRBV19 and TRBJ1-5; tentatively, D is TRBD1 (6 bases). V lost 7 bases, J lost 3 bases, and 25 bases lay in between. The CDR3 loop spans 18 amino acids. The germline V gene has CDR1 LNHDA and CDR2 SQIVND (reference sequence). The CDR3 here is CASTNPLASGGPNQPQHF. The CDR3 DNA sequence: TGTGCCAGTACTAATCCACTCGCGTCGGGGGGCCCCAATCAGCCCCAGCATTTT.

Many counts were recorded for this clonotype. The chain uses TRBV28 and TRBJ2-3; D uncertain. There are 16 residues in the CDR3. Germline-derived CDR1 and CDR2 are MDHEN and SYDVKM. Trimming cost V 5 bases and J 3 bases, with 18 bases left between them. CDR3 in amino acids: CASSGRNLEQTDTQYF. DNA of the CDR3: TGTGCCAGCAGTGGCCGAAACTTGGAACAGACAGATACGCAGTATTTT. Looking up the rest from reference TRBV28 and TRBJ2-3 gives the full variable domain: DVKVTQSSRYLVKRTGEKVFLECVQDMDHENMFWYRQDPGLGLRLIYFSYDVKMKEKGDIPEGYSVSREKKERFSLILESASTNQTSMYLCASSGRNLEQTDTQYFGPGTRLTVL.

This clonotype showed up just once. With a much larger clone just one base away, this may be a read error. J is TRBJ2-7 and V is TRBV10-1; D possibly corresponds to TRBD2 (7 bases). This CDR3 contains 15 residues. The germline CDR1 and CDR2 sequences are WNHNN and SYGVQD (reference sequence). V gave up 2 bases and J gave up 6 bases, with 17 bases separating them. The CDR3 here is CASSEIVGGLSEQYF. The CDR3 DNA reads TGCGCCAGCAGTGAGATAGTCGGGGGGCTGAGCGAGCAGTACTTC.

Only a few counts were recorded for this clonotype. J is TRBJ1-3 and V is TRBV6-1, with D unresolved. V was cut by 8 bases and J by 1 base, with 12 bases left in between. The CDR3 has 14 residues. The germline V gene encodes CDR1 MNHNS and CDR2 SASEGT. The DNA for the CDR3 is TGTGCCAGCCTTCGGGAACCGTCTGGAAACACCATATATTTT. Its protein is CASLREPSGNTIYF.

The genes are TRBV18 and TRBJ2-1; perhaps TRBD1 as D (5 bases). V lost 3 bases and J 7 bases, leaving 16 bases between the germline ends. This CDR3 spans 15 amino acids. The germline gives CDR1 KGHSH, CDR2 LQKENI. The CDR3 spells CASSPSRAVGNEQFF. CDR3 nucleotides: TGTGCCAGCTCACCGAGCAGGGCCGTCGGTAATGAGCAGTTCTTC.

This clonotype was seen just once. The CDR3 spells CASSAGPPKLFF. For the CDR3, the DNA is TGTGCCAGCAGTGCGGGACCGCCCAAACTGTTTTTT. J is TRBJ1-4 and V is TRBV2; a possible D gene is TRBD1 (5 bases). The CDR3 sequence is 12 residues long. Trimming pared 4 bases from V and 11 bases from J, leaving 11 bases between. CDR1 SNHLY and CDR2 FYNNEI come from the germline V gene.

The rearrangement uses TRBV4-1 and TRBJ2-2, with 11 bases fitting TRBD2. The CDR3 loop spans 16 amino acids. V shed 0 bases and J 6 bases; nucleotides not matched to a gene: 3. CDR1 is MGHRA, CDR2 YSYEKL, per germline. This CDR3 reads CASSQELAGDPGELFF. CDR3 bases: TGCGCCAGCAGCCAAGAACTAGCGGGAGATCCCGGGGAGCTGTTTTTT.

V gene TRBV10-2 combines with J gene TRBJ2-1; perhaps TRBD1 as D (6 bases). Germline V gives CDR1 WSHSY, CDR2 SAAADI. The CDR3 spans 15 residues. Trimming left V 4 bases short and J 0 bases short, with 10 bases between. CDR3 amino acids: CASSGQESSYNEQFF. The DNA of the CDR3 is TGCGCCAGCAGTGGACAGGAGAGCTCCTACAATGAGCAGTTCTTC.

The CDR3 spells CAISESGASREQYF. CDR3 nucleotide sequence: TGTGCCATCAGTGAGTCCGGGGCGAGTCGGGAGCAGTACTTC. The chain couples TRBV10-3 to TRBJ2-7, with D perhaps given as TRBD1 or TRBD2 (5 bases each). V lost 0 bases and J lost 7, with 13 bases in between. Germline assignment: CDR1 ENHRY and CDR2 SYGVKD. CDR3 length: 14 amino acids.

Turning to this clonotype: The junction shows a germline mismatch at one end, possibly a read error. This chain uses TRBV5-1 with TRBJ2-3, with 8 nucleotides matching TRBD1. CDR1 is SGHRS and CDR2 is YFSETQ in the germline V gene. The length of the CDR3 is 17 residues. CDR3 residues: CASSLGSNAQGADTQYF. The CDR3 bases are TGTGCCAGCAGCTTGGGGTCCAACGCACAGGGGGCAGATACGCAGTATTTT. The entire variable domain, with the rest obtained from reference TRBV5-1 and TRBJ2-3, is as follows: KAGVTQTPRYLIKTRGQQVTLSCSPISGHRSVSWYQQTPGQGLQFLFEYFSETQRNKGNFPGRFSGRQFSNSRSEMNVSTLELGDSALYLCASSLGSNAQGADTQYFGPGTRLTVL.